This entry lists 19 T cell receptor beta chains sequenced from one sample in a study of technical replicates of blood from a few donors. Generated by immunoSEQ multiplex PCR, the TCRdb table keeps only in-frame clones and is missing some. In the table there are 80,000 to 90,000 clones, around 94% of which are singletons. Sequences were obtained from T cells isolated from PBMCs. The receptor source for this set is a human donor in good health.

CDR3 in amino acids: CASSWEASGISYNEQFF. The CDR3 DNA is TGCGCCAGCAGCTGGGAAGCTAGCGGGATCTCCTACAATGAGCAGTTCTTC. The V gene is TRBV5-1, the J gene TRBJ2-1; 9 bases fit TRBD2. Germline values: CDR1 SGHRS, CDR2 YFSETQ. The CDR3 extends over 17 amino acids. J gave up 0 bases and V 3 bases, and 7 bases lay outside the gene matches.

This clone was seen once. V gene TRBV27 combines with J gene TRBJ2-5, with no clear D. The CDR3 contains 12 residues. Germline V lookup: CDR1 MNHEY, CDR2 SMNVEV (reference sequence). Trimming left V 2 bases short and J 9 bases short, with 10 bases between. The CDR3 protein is CASSLGVEPQYF. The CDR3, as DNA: TGTGCCAGCAGTTTAGGAGTGGAGCCCCAGTACTTC.

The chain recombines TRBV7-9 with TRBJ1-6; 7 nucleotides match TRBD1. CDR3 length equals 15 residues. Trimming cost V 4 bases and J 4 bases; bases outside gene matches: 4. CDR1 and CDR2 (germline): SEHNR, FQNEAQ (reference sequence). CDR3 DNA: TGTGCCAGCAGCTCAACAGGGGTTTATAATTCACCCCTCCACTTT. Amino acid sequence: CASSSTGVYNSPLHF.

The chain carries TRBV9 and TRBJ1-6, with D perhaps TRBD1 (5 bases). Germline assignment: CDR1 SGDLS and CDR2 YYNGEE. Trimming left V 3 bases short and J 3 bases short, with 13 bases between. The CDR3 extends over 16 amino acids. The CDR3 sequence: CASSGGGLLYNSPLHF. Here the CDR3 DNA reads TGTGCCAGCAGCGGGGGGGGACTCCTCTATAATTCACCCCTCCACTTT.

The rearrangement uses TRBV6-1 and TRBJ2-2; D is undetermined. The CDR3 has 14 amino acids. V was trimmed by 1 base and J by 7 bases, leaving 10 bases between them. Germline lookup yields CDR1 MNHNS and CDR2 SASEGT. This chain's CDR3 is CASSEVAGRGELFF. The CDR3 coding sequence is TGTGCCAGCAGTGAAGTTGCAGGCCGCGGGGAGCTGTTTTTT.

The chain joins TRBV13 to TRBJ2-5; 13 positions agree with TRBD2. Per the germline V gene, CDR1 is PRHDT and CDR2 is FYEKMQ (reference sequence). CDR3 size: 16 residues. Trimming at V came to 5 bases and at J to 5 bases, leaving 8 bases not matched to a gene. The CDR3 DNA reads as TGTGCCAGCAGCCCCTCACTAGCGGGGGGGCTGGAGACCCAGTACTTC. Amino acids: CASSPSLAGGLETQYF.

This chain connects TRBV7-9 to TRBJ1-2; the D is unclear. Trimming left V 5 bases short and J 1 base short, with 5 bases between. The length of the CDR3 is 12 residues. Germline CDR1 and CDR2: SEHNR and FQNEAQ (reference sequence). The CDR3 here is CASSRVNYGYTF. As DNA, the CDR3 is TGTGCCAGCAGCCGGGTTAACTATGGCTACACCTTC.

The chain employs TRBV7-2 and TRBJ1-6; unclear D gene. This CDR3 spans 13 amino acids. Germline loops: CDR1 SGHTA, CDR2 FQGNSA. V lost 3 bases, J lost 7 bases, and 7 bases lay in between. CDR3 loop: CASSLRRNSPLHF. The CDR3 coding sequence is TGTGCCAGCAGCTTGAGGAGGAATTCACCCCTCCACTTT.

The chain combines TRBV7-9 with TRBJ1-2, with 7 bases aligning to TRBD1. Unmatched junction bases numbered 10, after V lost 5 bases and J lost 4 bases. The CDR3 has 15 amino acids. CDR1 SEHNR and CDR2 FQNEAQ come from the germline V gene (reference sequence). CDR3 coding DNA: TGTGCCAGCAGCCCCTCTACAGGGGCGTTCTATGGCTACACCTTC. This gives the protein CASSPSTGAFYGYTF.

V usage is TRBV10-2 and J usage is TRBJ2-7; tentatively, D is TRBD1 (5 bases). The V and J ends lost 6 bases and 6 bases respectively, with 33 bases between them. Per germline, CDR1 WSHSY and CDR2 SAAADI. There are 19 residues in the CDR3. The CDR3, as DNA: TGCGCCAGCAGCCCCACCATGACGGCCAACAGGAGCCTCTTTCGCGAGCAGTACTTC. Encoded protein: CASSPTMTANRSLFREQYF.

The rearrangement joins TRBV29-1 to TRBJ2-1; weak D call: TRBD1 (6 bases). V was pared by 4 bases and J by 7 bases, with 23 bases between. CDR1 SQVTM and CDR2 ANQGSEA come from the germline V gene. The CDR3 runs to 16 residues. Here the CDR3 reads CSVGGPWGPLGNEQFF. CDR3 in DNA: TGCAGCGTTGGAGGCCCTTGGGGGCCCCTCGGGAATGAGCAGTTCTTC.

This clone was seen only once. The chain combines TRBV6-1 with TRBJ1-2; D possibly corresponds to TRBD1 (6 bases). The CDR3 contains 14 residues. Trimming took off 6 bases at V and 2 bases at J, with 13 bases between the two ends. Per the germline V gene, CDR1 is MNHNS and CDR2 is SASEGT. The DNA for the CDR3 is TGTGCCAGCAGGGACGACAGGCCCAACTATGGCTACACCTTC. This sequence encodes CASRDDRPNYGYTF.

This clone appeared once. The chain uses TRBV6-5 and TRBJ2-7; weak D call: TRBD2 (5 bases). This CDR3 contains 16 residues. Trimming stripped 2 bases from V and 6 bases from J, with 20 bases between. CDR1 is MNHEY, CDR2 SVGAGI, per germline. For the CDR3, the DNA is TGTGCCAGCAGTTACCTCAGGACTGACACCTATCGCGAGCAGTACTTC. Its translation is CASSYLRTDTYREQYF.

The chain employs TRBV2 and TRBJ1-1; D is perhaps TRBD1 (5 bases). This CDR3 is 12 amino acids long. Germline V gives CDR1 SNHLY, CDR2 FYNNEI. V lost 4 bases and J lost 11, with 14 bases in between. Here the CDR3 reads CASSVTGGWAFF. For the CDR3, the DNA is TGTGCCAGCAGTGTTACGGGGGGTTGGGCTTTCTTT.

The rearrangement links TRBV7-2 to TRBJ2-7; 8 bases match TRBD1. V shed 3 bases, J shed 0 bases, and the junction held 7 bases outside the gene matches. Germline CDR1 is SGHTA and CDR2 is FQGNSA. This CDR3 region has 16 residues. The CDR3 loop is CASSFTGGLGSYEQYF. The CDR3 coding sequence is TGTGCCAGCAGCTTCACAGGGGGGTTGGGCTCCTACGAGCAGTACTTC.

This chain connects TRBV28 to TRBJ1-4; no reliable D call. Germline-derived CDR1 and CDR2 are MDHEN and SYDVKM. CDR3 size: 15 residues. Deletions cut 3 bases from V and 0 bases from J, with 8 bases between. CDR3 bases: TGTGCCAGCAGTTTGGCGGGGTCAACTAATGAAAAACTGTTTTTT. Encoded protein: CASSLAGSTNEKLFF.

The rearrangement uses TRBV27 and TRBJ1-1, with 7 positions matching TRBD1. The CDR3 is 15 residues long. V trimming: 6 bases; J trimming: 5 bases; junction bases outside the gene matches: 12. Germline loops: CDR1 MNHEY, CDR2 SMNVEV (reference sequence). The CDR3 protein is CASRGGPRGKTEAFF. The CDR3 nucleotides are TGTGCCAGCAGAGGGGGACCCAGGGGGAAAACTGAAGCTTTCTTT.

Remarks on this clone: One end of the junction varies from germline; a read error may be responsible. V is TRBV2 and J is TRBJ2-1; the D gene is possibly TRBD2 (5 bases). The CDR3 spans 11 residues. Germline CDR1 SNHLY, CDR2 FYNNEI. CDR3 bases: TGTGCTAGCAGCGCCCGGGAACGGCAGTTCTTC. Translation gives CASSARERQFF.

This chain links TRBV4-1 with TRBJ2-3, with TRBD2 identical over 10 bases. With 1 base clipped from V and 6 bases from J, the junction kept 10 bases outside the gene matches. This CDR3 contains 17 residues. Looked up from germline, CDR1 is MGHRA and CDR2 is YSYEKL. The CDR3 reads CASSQALTSGPGDTQYF. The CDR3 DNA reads TGCGCCAGCAGCCAAGCCCTGACTAGCGGGCCCGGGGATACGCAGTATTTT.